The 32 T cell receptor beta chains reported below all come from one sample, sequenced in a study of cytomegalovirus exposure and HLA in healthy donors. Sequencing was performed with immunoSEQ multiplex PCR; in TCRdb, only in-frame clones are kept and a portion is missing. The profile shows some 160,000 clones, just over 90% of them singletons. Sequencing input: PBMCs. These receptors all come from a young man in good health and CMV-seronegative.

This chain uses TRBV6-5 with TRBJ1-1, with a weak D call TRBD1 (5 bases). This CDR3 has 14 amino acids. The germline V and J ends were trimmed by 4 bases and 2 bases, with 11 bases remaining between them. Germline assignment: CDR1 MNHEY and CDR2 SVGAGI. The CDR3 here is CASSFVTGNTEAFF. CDR3 sequence (DNA): TGTGCCAGCAGTTTTGTTACAGGTAACACTGAAGCTTTCTTT.

V usage is TRBV6-5 and J usage is TRBJ2-7; D is perhaps TRBD1 (5 bases). The CDR3 contains 14 residues. Looked up from germline, CDR1 is MNHEY and CDR2 is SVGAGI. Trimming left V 5 bases short and J 6 bases short, with 17 bases between. The DNA of the CDR3 is TGTGCCAGCAGTGGTAACAGGTTTTTGGGCGAGCAGTACGTC. This codes for CASSGNRFLGEQYV.

V is TRBV6-1 and J is TRBJ1-1; no firm D call. This CDR3 is 12 amino acids long. V gave up 6 bases and J gave up 5 bases, with 10 bases separating them. Germline lookup yields CDR1 MNHNS and CDR2 SASEGT. The CDR3 sequence is CASRASGTEAFF. For the CDR3, the DNA is TGTGCCAGCAGGGCCTCGGGTACTGAAGCTTTCTTT.

This sequence joins TRBV7-2 and TRBJ2-4; 9 bases fit TRBD2. V was pared by 1 base and J by 5 bases, with 12 bases of the junction left unmatched. Looked up from germline, CDR1 is SGHTA and CDR2 is FQGNSA. CDR3 length: 18 residues. CDR3 residues: CASSLVGSSGTVENIQYF. In DNA form, the CDR3 reads TGTGCCAGCAGCTTAGTAGGGTCTAGCGGGACAGTGGAAAACATTCAGTACTTC.

This chain uses TRBV27 with TRBJ2-1; 10 bases align to TRBD2. Germline V CDR1 and CDR2: MNHEY, SMNVEV (reference sequence). J lost 2 bases, V lost 5 bases, and 9 bases had no gene match. CDR3 length: 17 amino acids. The CDR3 protein is CASSPTASGSTYNEQFF. CDR3 DNA sequence: TGTGCCAGCAGTCCCACCGCTAGCGGGAGTACCTACAATGAGCAGTTCTTC.

The chain joins TRBV11-2 to TRBJ2-1; D may be TRBD1 (5 bases). The CDR3 has 15 residues. CDR1 is SGHAT and CDR2 is FQNNGV in the germline V gene. Trimming pared 3 bases from V and 0 bases from J, leaving 9 bases between. CDR3 sequence: CASSFQGVSYNEQFF. CDR3 sequence (DNA): TGTGCCAGCAGCTTCCAAGGGGTCTCCTACAATGAGCAGTTCTTC.

In the case of this clone: Other DNA sequences of this sample code for an identical CDR3. This chain uses TRBV6-5 with TRBJ2-3, with D tentatively TRBD1 (5 bases). The length of the CDR3 is 14 residues. CDR1 MNHEY and CDR2 SVGAGI come from the germline V gene. The V gene lost 3 bases and the J gene lost 3 bases, with 10 bases spanning the gap. This CDR3 reads CASSYGAGTDTQYF. As DNA, the CDR3 is TGTGCCAGCAGTTATGGGGCTGGGACAGATACGCAGTATTTT.

The CDR3 DNA follows: TGTGCCAGCAGCGTAACACAGGGAGTAGGCTATGGCTACACCTTC. Translated: CASSVTQGVGYGYTF. The V and J genes are TRBV9 and TRBJ1-2, with a weak D call TRBD1 (6 bases). V gave up 1 base and J gave up 4 bases, with 14 bases separating them. Per germline, CDR1 SGDLS and CDR2 YYNGEE. This CDR3 contains 15 residues. Based on the CDR3 plus reference TRBV9 and TRBJ1-2, the full variable domain is DSGVTQTPKHLITATGQRVTLRCSPRSGDLSVYWYQQSLDQGLQFLIQYYNGEERAKGNILERFSAQQFPDLHSELNLSSLELGDSALYFCASSVTQGVGYGYTFGSGTRLTVV.

The gene calls are TRBV5-4 and TRBJ1-4, with unresolved D. The CDR3 sequence is 15 residues long. Trimming removed 0 bases from V and 0 bases from J, with 6 bases in between. Germline V gene data show CDR1 as SGHNT and CDR2 as YYREEE (reference sequence). CDR3 nucleotide sequence: TGTGCCAGCAGCTTGGACAGTTCAACTAATGAAAAACTGTTTTTT. Residues: CASSLDSSTNEKLFF.

The V and J genes are TRBV2 and TRBJ1-2, with no clear D. Between the trimmed V and J ends, which lost 3 bases and 6 bases, there was a span of 11 bases. This CDR3 has 13 amino acids. Germline lookup yields CDR1 SNHLY and CDR2 FYNNEI. In DNA form, the CDR3 reads TGTGCCAGCAGTGAGGTAACAGACCATGGCTACACCTTC. Its translation: CASSEVTDHGYTF.

This sequence joins TRBV4-3 and TRBJ1-1; D call uncertain. V was trimmed by 1 base and J by 8 bases, leaving 11 bases between them. Germline loops: CDR1 LGHNA, CDR2 YSLEER. The CDR3 sequence is 13 residues long. The CDR3 DNA reads as TGCGCCAGCAGCCAAGTTTATTCGACAGAAGCTTTCTTT. Protein sequence: CASSQVYSTEAFF.

This clone was found many times. Other DNA sequences in this specimen translate into the identical CDR3. The CDR3 sequence: CASSVTGGNSPLHF. In DNA, the CDR3 is TGTGCCAGCAGTGTAACAGGGGGCAATTCACCCCTCCACTTT. This chain uses TRBV2 with TRBJ1-6; 9 positions agree with TRBD1. Germline V gives CDR1 SNHLY, CDR2 FYNNEI. There are 14 residues in the CDR3. V lost 4 bases, J lost 7 bases, and 2 bases stayed unmatched. Based on the CDR3 plus reference TRBV2 and TRBJ1-6, the full variable domain is EPEVTQTPSHQVTQMGQEVILRCVPISNHLYFYWYRQILGQKVEFLVSFYNNEISEKSEIFDDQFSVERPDGSNFTLKIRSTKLEDSAMYFCASSVTGGNSPLHFGNGTRLTVT.

This clone was seen more than once but under ten times. This sequence joins TRBV11-2 and TRBJ2-3; a possible D gene is TRBD1 (6 bases). V lost 5 bases to trimming and J lost 2 bases, with 14 bases between them. The germline V gene has CDR1 SGHAT and CDR2 FQNNGV. The CDR3 spans 15 residues. CDR3 coding DNA: TGTGCCAGCAGCCCCGTAGGGGGAACCACAGATACGCAGTATTTT. It is translated as CASSPVGGTTDTQYF.

The CDR3 spells CAISPRVGGNTEAFF. The CDR3 bases are TGTGCCATCAGCCCCCGTGTAGGAGGTAACACTGAAGCTTTCTTT. The chain couples TRBV10-3 to TRBJ1-1; D ambiguous. Germline V CDR1 and CDR2: ENHRY, SYGVKD. V dropped 6 bases and J dropped 2 bases, with 16 bases sitting between them. The CDR3 covers 15 residues.

The V and J genes are TRBV27 and TRBJ1-6, with TRBD1 as a possible D gene (5 bases). The CDR3 length is 16 residues. Between the trimmed V and J ends, which lost 1 base and 6 bases, there was a span of 13 bases. The germline gives CDR1 MNHEY, CDR2 SMNVEV (reference sequence). CDR3 bases: TGTGCCAGCAGTTTATGGGGGGACCTAATTAATTCACCCCTCCACTTT. Amino acids: CASSLWGDLINSPLHF.

The rearrangement links TRBV29-1 to TRBJ2-3; 8 nucleotides match TRBD1. V shed 1 base and J 4 bases; nucleotides not matched to a gene: 4. CDR1 is SQVTM and CDR2 is ANQGSEA in the germline V gene. The CDR3 sequence is 14 residues long. CDR3 loop: CSVEGTGPADTQYF. In DNA, the CDR3 is TGCAGCGTTGAAGGGACAGGGCCGGCAGATACGCAGTATTTT.

This clone has only a few counts. This chain links TRBV6-4 with TRBJ2-3, with 10 bases fitting TRBD2. This CDR3 has 16 amino acids. With 0 bases clipped from V and 8 bases from J, the junction kept 8 bases outside the gene matches. The germline V gene encodes CDR1 MRHNA and CDR2 SNTAGT. This CDR3 is CASSDSSAGGSGTQYF. The DNA of the CDR3 is TGTGCCAGCAGTGACTCTTCAGCGGGAGGGAGCGGTACGCAGTATTTT.

This rearrangement joins TRBV27 to TRBJ2-4, with 10 positions matching TRBD2. The CDR3 is 15 residues long. Germline V gene sequence: CDR1 MNHEY, CDR2 SMNVEV (reference sequence). The junction had 8 bases not matched to a gene; V was cut back by 5 bases and J by 7 bases. DNA for the CDR3: TGTGCCAGCAGTAGAGACACTAGCGGGAAGAACATTCAGTACTTC. It translates to CASSRDTSGKNIQYF.

V usage is TRBV13 and J usage is TRBJ1-4; the match to TRBD1 covers 9 bases. Germline CDR1 is PRHDT and CDR2 is FYEKMQ (reference sequence). This CDR3 has 15 residues. The J segment lost 5 bases and the V segment lost 5 bases, leaving 6 bases of the junction unmatched. The CDR3 protein is CASSDAGTGNEKLFF. In DNA, the CDR3 is TGTGCCAGCAGCGATGCCGGGACAGGGAATGAAAAACTGTTTTTT. The full variable domain, rest sourced from reference TRBV13 and TRBJ1-4, is AAGVIQSPRHLIKEKRETATLKCYPIPRHDTVYWYQQGPGQDPQFLISFYEKMQSDKGSIPDRFSAQQFSDYHSELNMSSLELGDSALYFCASSDAGTGNEKLFFGSGTQLSVL.

The chain has TRBV7-9 and TRBJ1-6, with D unresolved. Germline-derived CDR1 and CDR2 are SEHNR and FQNEAQ (reference sequence). V was clipped by 1 base and J by 7 bases, with 5 bases between them. CDR3 size: 13 residues. CDR3 in amino acids: CASSLGANSPLHF. The CDR3 coding sequence is TGTGCCAGCAGCTTAGGGGCGAATTCACCCCTCCACTTT.

This chain uses TRBV5-1 with TRBJ1-2; 8 nucleotides agree with TRBD1. Per the germline V gene, CDR1 is SGHRS and CDR2 is YFSETQ. The CDR3 is 18 amino acids. V trimming: 2 bases; J trimming: 5 bases; junction bases outside the gene matches: 17. CDR3 residues: CASSLTTDRADHRYGYTF. In DNA, the CDR3 is TGCGCCAGCAGCTTAACCACGGACAGGGCGGATCATAGGTATGGCTACACCTTC.

The V gene is TRBV18, the J gene TRBJ2-1, with 12 bases lining up with TRBD2. J lost 15 bases, V lost 0 bases, and 6 bases had no gene match. Germline lookup yields CDR1 KGHSH and CDR2 LQKENI. The CDR3 consists of 14 residues. CDR3 in amino acids: CASSPPSSGGVLFF. The CDR3 bases are TGTGCCAGCTCACCACCGTCTAGCGGGGGGGTCCTGTTCTTC.

The chain links TRBV30 to TRBJ1-2, with 7 nucleotides matching TRBD1. The J segment lost 2 bases and the V segment lost 6 bases, leaving 12 bases of the junction unmatched. Germline CDR1 reads GTSNPN; CDR2 reads SVGIG (reference sequence). The CDR3 spans 15 residues. The CDR3 spells CACKKRQGLNYGYTF. CDR3 coding DNA: TGTGCCTGCAAGAAAAGACAGGGATTAAACTATGGCTACACCTTC.

The rearrangement joins TRBV14 to TRBJ1-4, with 11 bases aligning to TRBD1. Germline V gives CDR1 SGHDN, CDR2 FVKESK. CDR3 size: 15 residues. J lost 8 bases, V lost 4 bases, and 6 bases had no gene match. The CDR3 sequence is CASSRWTGGYEKLFF. The CDR3 nucleotides read TGTGCCAGCAGCCGCTGGACAGGGGGCTACGAAAAACTGTTTTTT.

The chain links TRBV5-5 to TRBJ1-5, with TRBD1 matching over 9 bases. This CDR3 is built from 15 residues. Germline V gene sequence: CDR1 SGHKS, CDR2 YYEKEE (reference sequence). The V segment lost 2 bases and the J segment 2 bases; nucleotides outside the gene matches: 2. The CDR3 DNA is TGTGCCAGCAGCTTAAGACAGGGGGGCAATCAGCCCCAGCATTTT. It translates to CASSLRQGGNQPQHF. The full variable domain, its missing parts supplied by reference TRBV5-5 and TRBJ1-5, is DAGVTQSPTHLIKTRGQQVTLRCSPISGHKSVSWYQQVLGQGPQFIFQYYEKEERGRGNFPDRFSARQFPNYSSELNVNALLLGDSALYLCASSLRQGGNQPQHFGDGTRLSIL.

With respect to this clone: The same CDR3 also results from other DNA sequences found in this sample. Here the CDR3 DNA reads TGCGCCAGCAGCGAGACCGGGGTTAATCAGCCCCAGCATTTT. Amino acid sequence: CASSETGVNQPQHF. This chain uses TRBV5-1 with TRBJ1-5; D gene unclear. The V gene lost 4 bases and the J gene lost 4 bases, with 12 bases spanning the gap. CDR3 length equals 14 residues. From germline, CDR1 is SGHRS and CDR2 YFSETQ.

This CDR3 is CATSTRVWLAGVPQAETQYF. Written as DNA, the CDR3 is TGTGCCACCTCGACCCGCGTCTGGCTAGCGGGGGTTCCGCAAGCAGAGACCCAGTACTTC. The chain joins TRBV19 to TRBJ2-5; TRBD2 aligns across 10 bases. This CDR3 spans 20 amino acids. J lost 4 bases, V lost 10 bases, and 27 bases had no gene match. Germline values: CDR1 LNHDA, CDR2 SQIVND (reference sequence).

The chain combines TRBV9 with TRBJ1-2; possible D gene TRBD1, 6 bases. Per germline, CDR1 SGDLS and CDR2 YYNGEE. This CDR3 is 15 amino acids long. V lost 0 bases to trimming and J lost 5 bases, with 14 bases between them. This CDR3 reads CASSVDNRALYGYTF. The CDR3 DNA reads TGTGCCAGCAGCGTAGACAACAGGGCCCTTTATGGCTACACCTTC.

The chain employs TRBV10-3 and TRBJ1-1, with a possible D match to TRBD1 (5 bases). The V gene lost 3 bases and the J gene lost 4 bases, with 12 bases spanning the gap. CDR1 and CDR2 (germline): ENHRY, SYGVKD. CDR3 size: 14 residues. The CDR3 nucleotides are TGTGCCATCAGTGACTCGGGGGTTGGCACTGAAGCTTTCTTT. This sequence encodes CAISDSGVGTEAFF.

The rearrangement links TRBV7-2 to TRBJ1-2; TRBD1 matches 7 bases. Germline loops: CDR1 SGHTA, CDR2 FQGNSA. This CDR3 is 14 amino acids long. Unmatched junction bases numbered 3, after V lost 1 base and J lost 4 bases. The CDR3 region is CASSLDRGAYGYTF. Written as DNA, the CDR3 is TGTGCCAGCAGCTTAGACAGGGGAGCCTATGGCTACACCTTC.

This chain uses TRBV7-9 with TRBJ2-3, with D perhaps matching TRBD2 (6 bases). The V end lost 3 bases, the J end lost 8 bases, and 12 bases lay between the germline ends. The CDR3 runs 13 residues. Germline CDR1 is SEHNR and CDR2 is FQNEAQ (reference sequence). CDR3 loop: CASSLIEEGTQYF. CDR3 coding DNA: TGTGCCAGCAGCTTGATAGAGGAGGGTACGCAGTATTTT.

The chain employs TRBV10-3 and TRBJ1-2; tentative D call: TRBD1 (6 bases). Germline CDR1 reads ENHRY; CDR2 reads SYGVKD. There are 15 residues in the CDR3. Trimming shortened V by 0 bases and J by 1 base, and 9 bases separated the two germline ends. The DNA for the CDR3 is TGTGCCATCAGTGAGTCCCACAGGGATAACTATGGCTACACCTTC. Encoded protein: CAISESHRDNYGYTF.